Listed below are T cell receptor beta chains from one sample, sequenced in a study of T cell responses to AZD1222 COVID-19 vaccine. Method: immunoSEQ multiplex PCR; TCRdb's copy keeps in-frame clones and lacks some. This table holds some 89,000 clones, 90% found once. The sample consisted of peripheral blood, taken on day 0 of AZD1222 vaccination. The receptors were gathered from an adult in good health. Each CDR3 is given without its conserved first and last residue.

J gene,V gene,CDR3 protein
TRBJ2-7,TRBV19,ASSFGTYEQY
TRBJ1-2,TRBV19,ASSIPTSDRVSYGYT
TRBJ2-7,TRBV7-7,ASSLGTGRSDEQY
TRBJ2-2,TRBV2,AGSLVANTGELF
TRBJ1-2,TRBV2,ASGRGVGELLRNGYT
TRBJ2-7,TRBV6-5,ASSLRQGTYEQY
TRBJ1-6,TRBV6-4,ASSDSPNSPLH
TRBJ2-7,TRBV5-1,ASSNLREQY
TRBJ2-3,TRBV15,ATSTEGPDTQY
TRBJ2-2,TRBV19,ASSAAAGPF
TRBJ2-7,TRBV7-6,ASSLETGLPSSYEQY
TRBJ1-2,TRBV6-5,ASKPIGLVNYGYT
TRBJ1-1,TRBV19,ASSLGLQNTEAF
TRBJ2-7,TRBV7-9,ASSLSSWAGLGTEQY
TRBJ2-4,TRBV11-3,ASSLVASPTLAKNIQY
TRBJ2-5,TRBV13,ASSLRGEKETQY
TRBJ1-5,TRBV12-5,ASASVQGRNQPQH
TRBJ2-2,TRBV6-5,ASSTTSEDTGELF
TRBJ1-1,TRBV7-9,ASSRGMLAEAF
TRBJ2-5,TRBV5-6,ASSLTKDSQETQY
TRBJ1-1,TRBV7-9,ASSLSGRREKAF
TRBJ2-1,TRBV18,ASSLEEWSGGREQF
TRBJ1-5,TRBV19,ASSTQGRGNQPQH
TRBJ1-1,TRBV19,ASSMGLQNTEAF
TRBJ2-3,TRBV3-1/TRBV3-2,ASSQMADTQY
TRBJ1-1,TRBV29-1,SVVGTVQANTEAF
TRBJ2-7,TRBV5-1,ASSAGPLYEQY
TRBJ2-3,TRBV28,ASSFIREGPDTQY
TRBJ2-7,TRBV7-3,ASSLGEYYEQY
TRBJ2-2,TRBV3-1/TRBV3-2,ASSQAGELF
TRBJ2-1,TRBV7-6,ASSLDGKGNEQF
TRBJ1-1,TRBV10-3,AISESWASVSSEAF
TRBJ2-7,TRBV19,ASSVAGLGYSYEQY
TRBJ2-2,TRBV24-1,ATSDILTGELF
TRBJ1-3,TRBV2,ASVSWLSGNTIY
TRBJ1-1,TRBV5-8,ASSLSGGPLTEAF
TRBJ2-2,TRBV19,ASSIEFPGELF
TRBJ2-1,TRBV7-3,ASSLAPSGRRDNEQF
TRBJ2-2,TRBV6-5,PSTRLRSNTGELF
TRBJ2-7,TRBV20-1,SATWDYEQY
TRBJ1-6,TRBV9,ASSGGGAGLNSPLH
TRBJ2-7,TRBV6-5,ASRAPRADSYEQY
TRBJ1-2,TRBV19,ASSTTGTGPGYT
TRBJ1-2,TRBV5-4,ASSLNDNYGYT
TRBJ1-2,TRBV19,ASSIGQDGYT
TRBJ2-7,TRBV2,ASSGQGYEQY
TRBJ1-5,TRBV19,ASSIYSATHSNQPQH
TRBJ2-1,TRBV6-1,ASSGPTSGGPEQF
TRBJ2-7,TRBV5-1,ASSPGTGPYEQY
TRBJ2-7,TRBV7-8,ASSLARGYEQY